A single sample is the source of the 3 T cell receptor beta chains below, sequenced in a study of technical replicates of blood from a handful of donors. Profiling relied on immunoSEQ multiplex PCR, and the TCRdb table lists in-frame clones only, not all of them. This sample has some 83,000 clones, with around nine tenths found just once. Source material: T cells isolated from PBMCs. The receptors shown here come from a human donor in good health.

V usage is TRBV6-6 and J usage is TRBJ1-5; D is perhaps TRBD1 (6 bases). V lost 8 bases and J 0 bases, leaving 11 bases between the germline ends. The CDR3 runs 14 residues. Looked up from germline, CDR1 is MNHNY and CDR2 is SVGAGI (reference sequence). CDR3 in DNA: TGTGCCAGCGCGGACAGTTATAGCAATCAGCCCCAGCATTTT. It codes for CASADSYSNQPQHF.

This chain connects TRBV28 to TRBJ2-1; D possibly corresponds to TRBD1 (6 bases). This CDR3 is built from 13 residues. Trimming removed 2 bases at V and 14 bases at J, with 16 bases between. CDR1 is MDHEN, CDR2 SYDVKM, per germline. The CDR3 nucleotides are TGTGCCAGCAGTTTACGGGACACCGGCGGTGAGTTCTTC. This encodes CASSLRDTGGEFF.

CDR3 in DNA: TGTGCCAGCAGCCCTTCTTACCAAGAGACCCAGTACTTC. It specifies CASSPSYQETQYF. The chain links TRBV9 to TRBJ2-5; D is unclear. V was cut by 4 bases and J by 0 bases, with 7 bases left in between. Germline lookup yields CDR1 SGDLS and CDR2 YYNGEE. This CDR3 comprises 13 residues.